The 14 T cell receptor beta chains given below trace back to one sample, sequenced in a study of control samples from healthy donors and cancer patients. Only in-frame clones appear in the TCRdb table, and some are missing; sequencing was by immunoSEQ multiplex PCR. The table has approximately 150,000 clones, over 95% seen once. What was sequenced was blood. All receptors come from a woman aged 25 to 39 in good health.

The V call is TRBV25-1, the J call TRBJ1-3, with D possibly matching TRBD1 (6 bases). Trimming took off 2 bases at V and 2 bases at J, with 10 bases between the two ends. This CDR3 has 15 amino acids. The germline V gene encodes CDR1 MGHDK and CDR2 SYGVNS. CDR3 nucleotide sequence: TGTGCCAGCAGTGAAGCCGGGACAACTGGAAACACCATATATTTT. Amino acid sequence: CASSEAGTTGNTIYF.

Written as DNA, the CDR3 is TGTGCCAGCAGTCCCGGGACTAGCGGCAACAATGAGCAGTTCTTC. Protein sequence: CASSPGTSGNNEQFF. This rearrangement joins TRBV6-4 to TRBJ2-1, with TRBD2 identical over 11 bases. Losses at the gene ends were 5 bases for V and 5 bases for J; bases not matched to a gene: 5. Germline CDR1 reads MRHNA; CDR2 reads SNTAGT. The CDR3 length is 15 residues.

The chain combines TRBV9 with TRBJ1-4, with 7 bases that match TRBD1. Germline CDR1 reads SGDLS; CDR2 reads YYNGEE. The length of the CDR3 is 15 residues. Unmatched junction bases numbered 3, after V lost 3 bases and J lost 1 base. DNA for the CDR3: TGTGCCAGCAGCGCGAGACAGGGAACTAATGAAAAACTGTTTTTT. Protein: CASSARQGTNEKLFF.

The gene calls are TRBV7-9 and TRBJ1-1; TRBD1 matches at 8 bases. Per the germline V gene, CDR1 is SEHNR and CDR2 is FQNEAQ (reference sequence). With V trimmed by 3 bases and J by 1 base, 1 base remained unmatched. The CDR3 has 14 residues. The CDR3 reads CASSFGQGNTEAFF. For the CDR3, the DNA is TGTGCCAGCAGCTTCGGACAGGGGAACACTGAAGCTTTCTTT. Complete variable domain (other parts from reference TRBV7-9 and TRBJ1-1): DTGVSQNPRHKITKRGQNVTFRCDPISEHNRLYWYRQTLGQGPEFLTYFQNEAQLEKSRLLSDRFSAERPKGSFSTLEIQRTEQGDSAMYLCASSFGQGNTEAFFGQGTRLTVV.

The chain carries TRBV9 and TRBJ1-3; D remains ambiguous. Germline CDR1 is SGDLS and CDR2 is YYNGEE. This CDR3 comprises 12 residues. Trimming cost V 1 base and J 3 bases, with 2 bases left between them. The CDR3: CASSVFGNTIYF. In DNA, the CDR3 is TGTGCCAGCAGCGTATTTGGAAACACCATATATTTT.

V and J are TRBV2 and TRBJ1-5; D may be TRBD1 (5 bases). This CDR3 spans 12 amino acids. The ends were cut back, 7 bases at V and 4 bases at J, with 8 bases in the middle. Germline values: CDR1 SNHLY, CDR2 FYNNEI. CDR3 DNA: TGTGCCAGCACCGACAGTAATCAGCCCCAGCATTTT. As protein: CASTDSNQPQHF.

This chain's CDR3 is CASSAPLRGDYGYTF. CDR3 coding DNA: TGTGCCAGTAGTGCCCCGTTGCGGGGGGACTATGGCTACACCTTC. The genes are TRBV19 and TRBJ1-2; tentative D call: TRBD1 (5 bases). The CDR3 consists of 15 residues. The V gene lost 5 bases and the J gene lost 3 bases, with 16 bases spanning the gap. Germline loops: CDR1 LNHDA, CDR2 SQIVND (reference sequence).

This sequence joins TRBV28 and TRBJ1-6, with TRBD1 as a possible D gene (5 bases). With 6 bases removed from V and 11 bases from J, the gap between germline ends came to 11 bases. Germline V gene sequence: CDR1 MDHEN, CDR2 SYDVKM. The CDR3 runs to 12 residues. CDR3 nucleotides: TGTGCCAGCAGCCTGGGGCGGACACCCCTCCACTTT. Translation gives CASSLGRTPLHF.

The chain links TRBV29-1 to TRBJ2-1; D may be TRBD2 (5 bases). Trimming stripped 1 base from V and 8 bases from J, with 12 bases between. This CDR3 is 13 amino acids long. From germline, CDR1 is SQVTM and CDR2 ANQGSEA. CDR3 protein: CSVEAPAEDEQFF. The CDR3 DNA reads TGCAGCGTTGAAGCCCCAGCGGAGGATGAGCAGTTCTTC.

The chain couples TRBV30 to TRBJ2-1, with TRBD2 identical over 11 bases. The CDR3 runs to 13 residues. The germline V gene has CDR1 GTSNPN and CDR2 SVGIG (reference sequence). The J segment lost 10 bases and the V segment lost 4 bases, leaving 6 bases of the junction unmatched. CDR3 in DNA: TGTGCCTGGAACCTAGCGGGAGGTAGCGAGCAGTTCTTC. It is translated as CAWNLAGGSEQFF.

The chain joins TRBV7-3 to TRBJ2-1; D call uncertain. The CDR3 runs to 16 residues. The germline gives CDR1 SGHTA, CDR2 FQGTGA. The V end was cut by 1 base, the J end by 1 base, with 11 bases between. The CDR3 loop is CASSLSAGASYNEQFF. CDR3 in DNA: TGTGCCAGCAGCTTAAGTGCCGGAGCATCCTACAATGAGCAGTTCTTC.

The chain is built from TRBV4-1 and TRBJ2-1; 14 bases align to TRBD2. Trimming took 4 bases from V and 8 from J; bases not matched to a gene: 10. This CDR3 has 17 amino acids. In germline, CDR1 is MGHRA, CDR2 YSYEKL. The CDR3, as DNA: TGCGCCAGCAGCCTCCCCCGACTAGCGGGAGGGAGTCATGAGCAGTTCTTC. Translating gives CASSLPRLAGGSHEQFF.

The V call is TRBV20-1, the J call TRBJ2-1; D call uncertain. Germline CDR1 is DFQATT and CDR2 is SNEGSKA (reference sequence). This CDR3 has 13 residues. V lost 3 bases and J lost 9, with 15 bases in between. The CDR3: CSASLLSAAEQFF. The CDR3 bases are TGCAGTGCTAGTCTGCTGAGTGCGGCTGAGCAGTTCTTC.

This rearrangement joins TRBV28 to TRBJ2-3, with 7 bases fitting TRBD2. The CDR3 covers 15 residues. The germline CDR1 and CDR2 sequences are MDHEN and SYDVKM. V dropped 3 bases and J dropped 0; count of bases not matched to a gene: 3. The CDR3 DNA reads TGTGCCAGCAGTTTCGGGACTATAAGCACAGATACGCAGTATTTT. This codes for CASSFGTISTDTQYF.